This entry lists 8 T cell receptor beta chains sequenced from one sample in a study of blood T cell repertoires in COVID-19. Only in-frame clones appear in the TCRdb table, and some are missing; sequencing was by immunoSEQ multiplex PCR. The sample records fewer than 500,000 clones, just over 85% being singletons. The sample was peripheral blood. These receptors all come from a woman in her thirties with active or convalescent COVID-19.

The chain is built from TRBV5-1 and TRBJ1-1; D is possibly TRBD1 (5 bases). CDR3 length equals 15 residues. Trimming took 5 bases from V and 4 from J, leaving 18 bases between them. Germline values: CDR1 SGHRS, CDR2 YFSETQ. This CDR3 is CASSRDSSGGTEAFF. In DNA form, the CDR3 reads TGCGCCAGCAGTCGGGACTCTTCAGGTGGCACTGAAGCTTTCTTT.

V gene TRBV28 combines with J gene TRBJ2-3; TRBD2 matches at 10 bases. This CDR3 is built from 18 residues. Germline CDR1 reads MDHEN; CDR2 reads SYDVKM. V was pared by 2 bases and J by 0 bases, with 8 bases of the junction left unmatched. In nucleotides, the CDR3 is TGTGCCAGCAGTTTACTAGCGGGAGATTTGAGTAGCACAGATACGCAGTATTTT. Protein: CASSLLAGDLSSTDTQYF. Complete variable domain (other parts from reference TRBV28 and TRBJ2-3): DVKVTQSSRYLVKRTGEKVFLECVQDMDHENMFWYRQDPGLGLRLIYFSYDVKMKEKGDIPEGYSVSREKKERFSLILESASTNQTSMYLCASSLLAGDLSSTDTQYFGPGTRLTVL.

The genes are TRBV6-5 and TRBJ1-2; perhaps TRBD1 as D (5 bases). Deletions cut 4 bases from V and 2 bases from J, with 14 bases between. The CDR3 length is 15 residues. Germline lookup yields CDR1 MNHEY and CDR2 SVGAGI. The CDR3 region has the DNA TGTGCCAGCAGTTTGGCCACGACAGCCAACTATGGCTACACCTTC. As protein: CASSLATTANYGYTF.

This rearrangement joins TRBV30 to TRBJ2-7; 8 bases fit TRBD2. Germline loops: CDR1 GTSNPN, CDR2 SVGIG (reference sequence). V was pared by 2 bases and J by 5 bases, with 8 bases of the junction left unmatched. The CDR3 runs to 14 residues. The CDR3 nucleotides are TGTGCCTGGAGTACCCCCGGACTAGCCGACGAGCAGTACTTC. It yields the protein CAWSTPGLADEQYF.

The CDR3 sequence is CASSLGQVGRGTEAFF. The CDR3 DNA reads TGTGCCAGCAGCTTAGGACAGGTTGGTAGGGGAACTGAAGCTTTCTTT. The chain links TRBV13 to TRBJ1-1, with D maybe TRBD1 (5 bases). Trimming pared 0 bases from V and 5 bases from J, leaving 16 bases between. Per the germline V gene, CDR1 is PRHDT and CDR2 is FYEKMQ (reference sequence). The CDR3 sequence is 16 residues long.

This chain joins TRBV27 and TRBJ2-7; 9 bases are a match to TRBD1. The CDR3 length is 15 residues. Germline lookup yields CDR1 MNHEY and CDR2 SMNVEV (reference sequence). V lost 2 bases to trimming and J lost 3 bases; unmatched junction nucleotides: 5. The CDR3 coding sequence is TGTGCCAGCAGTTTAACTGACAGGGGGTTCTACGAGCAGTACTTC. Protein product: CASSLTDRGFYEQYF.

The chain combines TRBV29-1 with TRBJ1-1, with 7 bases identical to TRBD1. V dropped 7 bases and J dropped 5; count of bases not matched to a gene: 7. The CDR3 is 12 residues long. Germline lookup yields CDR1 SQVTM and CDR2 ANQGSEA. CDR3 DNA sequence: TGCAGCGCCTTGACAGGGAGGACTGAAGCTTTCTTT. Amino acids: CSALTGRTEAFF.

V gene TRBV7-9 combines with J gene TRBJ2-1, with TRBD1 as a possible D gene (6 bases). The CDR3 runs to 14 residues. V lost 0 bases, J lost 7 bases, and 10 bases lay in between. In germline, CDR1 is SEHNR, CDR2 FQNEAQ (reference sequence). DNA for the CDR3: TGTGCCAGCAGCTTAGCGCAGGGGCCTAATGAGCAGTTCTTC. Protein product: CASSLAQGPNEQFF.